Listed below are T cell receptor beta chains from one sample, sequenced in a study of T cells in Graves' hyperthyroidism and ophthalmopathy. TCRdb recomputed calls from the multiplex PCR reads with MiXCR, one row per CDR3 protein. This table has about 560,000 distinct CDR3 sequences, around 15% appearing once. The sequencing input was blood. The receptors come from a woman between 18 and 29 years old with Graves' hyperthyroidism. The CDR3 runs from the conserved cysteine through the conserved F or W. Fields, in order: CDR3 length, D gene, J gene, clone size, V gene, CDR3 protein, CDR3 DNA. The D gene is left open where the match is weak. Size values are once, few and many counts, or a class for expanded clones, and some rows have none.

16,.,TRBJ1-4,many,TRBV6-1,CASSVLGLTRDEKLFF,TGTGCCAGCAGTGTCCTCGGACTGACCCGAGATGAAAAACTGTTTTTT
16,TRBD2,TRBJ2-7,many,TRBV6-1,CASSEQTSGRGYEQYF,TGTGCCAGCAGTGAACAGACTAGCGGGAGGGGATACGAGCAGTACTTC
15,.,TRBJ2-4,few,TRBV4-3,CASSQDRAGADIQYF,TGCGCCAGCAGCCAAGATCGGGCAGGGGCGGACATTCAGTACTTC
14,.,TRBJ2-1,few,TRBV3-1,CASSQEGRYNEQFF,TGTGCCAGCAGCCAAGAGGGACGGTACAATGAGCAGTTCTTC
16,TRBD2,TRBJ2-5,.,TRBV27,CASSLGVGAGGETQYF,TGTGCCAGCAGTTTAGGGGTCGGGGCGGGAGGAGAGACCCAGTACTTC
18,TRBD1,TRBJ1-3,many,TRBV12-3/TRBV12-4,CASRTTTGTGNSGNTIYF,TGTGCCAGCAGGACCACAACTGGGACAGGGAACTCTGGAAACACCATATATTTT
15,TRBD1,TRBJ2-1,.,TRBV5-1,CASSLEGQGGNEQFF,TGCGCCAGCAGCTTGGAGGGACAGGGGGGCAATGAGCAGTTCTTC
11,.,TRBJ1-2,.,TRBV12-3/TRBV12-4,CAIGVGRGYTF,TGTGCCATCGGAGTGGGGCGGGGCTACACCTTC
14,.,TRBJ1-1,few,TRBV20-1,CSARVGQMNTEAFF,TGCAGTGCTAGGGTCGGACAGATGAACACTGAAGCTTTCTTT
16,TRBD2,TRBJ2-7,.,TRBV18,CASSPKSLAGVNEQYF,TGTGCCAGCTCACCAAAGTCCCTAGCGGGAGTGAACGAGCAGTACTTC
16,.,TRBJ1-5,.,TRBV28,CASSYGAGIGNQPQHF,TGTGCCAGCAGTTACGGGGCAGGGATTGGCAATCAGCCCCAGCATTTT
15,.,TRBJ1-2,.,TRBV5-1,CASRSRTGANYGYTF,TGCGCCAGCAGATCCCGGACGGGAGCTAACTATGGCTACACCTTC
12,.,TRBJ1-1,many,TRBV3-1,CASSQDSGEAFF,TGTGCCAGCAGCCAAGATTCGGGGGAAGCTTTCTTT
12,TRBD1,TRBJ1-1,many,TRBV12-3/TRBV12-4,CASSPGQDPAFF,TGTGCCAGCAGCCCCGGACAGGACCCCGCTTTCTTT
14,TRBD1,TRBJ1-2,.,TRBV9,CASIPSPGGGGYTF,TGTGCCAGCATCCCGTCCCCAGGGGGCGGAGGCTACACCTTC
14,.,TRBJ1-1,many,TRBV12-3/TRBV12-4,CASSFGGVVTEAFF,TGTGCCAGCAGTTTTGGGGGAGTAGTCACTGAAGCTTTCTTT
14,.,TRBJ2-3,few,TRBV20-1,CSARAGSVTDTQYF,TGCAGTGCCAGAGCGGGTAGCGTCACAGATACGCAGTATTTT
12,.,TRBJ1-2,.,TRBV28,CASGQLNYGYTF,TGTGCCAGCGGACAGCTAAACTATGGCTACACCTTC
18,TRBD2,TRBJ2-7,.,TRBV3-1,CASSTRSTSGRVGYEQYF,TGTGCCAGCAGCACAAGATCGACTAGCGGGAGGGTCGGGTACGAGCAGTACTTC
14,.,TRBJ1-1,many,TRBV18,CASSLSLTNTEAFF,TGTGCCAGCTCACTATCACTCACAAACACTGAAGCTTTCTTT
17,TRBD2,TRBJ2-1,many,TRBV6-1,CASIIRAGGGGKNEQFF,TGTGCCAGCATTATACGAGCGGGAGGAGGTGGAAAGAATGAGCAGTTCTTC
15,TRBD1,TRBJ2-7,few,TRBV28,CASRSTGTDAYEQYF,TGTGCCAGCAGATCTACCGGGACAGACGCCTACGAGCAGTACTTC
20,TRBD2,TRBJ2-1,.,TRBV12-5,CASGLVLSSGNRDSYNEQFF,TGTGCTAGTGGTTTGGTACTCAGTAGCGGGAACCGAGACTCCTACAATGAGCAGTTCTTC
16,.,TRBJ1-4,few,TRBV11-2,CASSPLGGAFAEKLFF,TGTGCCAGCAGCCCGCTGGGAGGAGCCTTCGCAGAAAAACTGTTTTTT
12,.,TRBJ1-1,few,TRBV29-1,CSVDLSNTEAFF,TGCAGCGTTGATCTATCGAACACTGAAGCTTTCTTT
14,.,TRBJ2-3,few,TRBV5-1,CASRGGGETDTQYF,TGCGCCAGCAGGGGGGGGGGCGAAACAGATACGCAGTATTTT
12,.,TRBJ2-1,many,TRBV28,CASASGYNEQFF,TGTGCCAGCGCGAGCGGTTACAATGAGCAGTTCTTC
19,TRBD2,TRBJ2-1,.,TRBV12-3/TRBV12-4,CASSPEAGGPGLAYNEQFF,TGTGCCAGCAGTCCTGAAGCGGGGGGGCCGGGTTTGGCCTACAATGAGCAGTTCTTC
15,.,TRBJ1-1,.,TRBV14,CASSPARQGGTEAFF,TGTGCCAGCAGCCCCGCAAGGCAGGGTGGCACTGAAGCTTTCTTT
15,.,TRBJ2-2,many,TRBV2,CASSLRTAYTGELFF,TGTGCCAGCAGTCTTCGGACAGCGTACACCGGGGAGCTGTTTTTT
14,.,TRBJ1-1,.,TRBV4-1,CASSHPLVGFEAFF,TGCGCCAGCAGCCACCCACTTGTGGGATTTGAAGCTTTCTTT
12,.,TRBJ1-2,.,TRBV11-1,CASSLGISGYTF,TGTGCCAGCAGCTTGGGGATTAGTGGCTACACCTTC
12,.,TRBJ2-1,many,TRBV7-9,CASSLAAAEQFF,TGTGCCAGCAGCTTAGCGGCGGCTGAGCAGTTCTTC
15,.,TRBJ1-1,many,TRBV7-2,CASSPSPNWNTEAFF,TGTGCCAGCAGCCCAAGCCCTAACTGGAACACTGAAGCTTTCTTT
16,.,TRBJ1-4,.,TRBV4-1,CASSQETAGAGEKLFF,TGCGCCAGCAGCCAAGAAACGGCGGGGGCAGGTGAAAAACTGTTTTTT
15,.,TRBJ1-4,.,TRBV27,CASSTLWDKNEKLFF,TGTGCCAGCAGTACCCTTTGGGACAAGAATGAAAAACTGTTTTTT
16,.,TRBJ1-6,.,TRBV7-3,CASSLYPTGNNSPLHF,TGTGCCAGCAGCTTATACCCCACAGGGAATAATTCACCCCTCCACTTT
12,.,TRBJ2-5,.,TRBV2,CASSEGAGGRYF,TGTGCCAGCAGTGAAGGTGCAGGGGGGAGGTACTTC
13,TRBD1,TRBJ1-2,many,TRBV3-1,CASSQRGQGGYTF,TGTGCCAGCAGCCAAAGGGGACAGGGCGGCTACACCTTC
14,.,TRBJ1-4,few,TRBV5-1,CASSSRQGGEKLFF,TGCGCCAGCAGCTCAAGACAAGGAGGAGAAAAACTGTTTTTT
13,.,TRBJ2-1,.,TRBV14,CASSQGGLVGQFF,TGTGCCAGCAGCCAAGGGGGACTCGTCGGTCAGTTCTTC
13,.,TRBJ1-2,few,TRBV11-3,CASSFAGVRGYTF,TGTGCCAGCAGCTTCGCCGGGGTGCGAGGCTACACCTTC
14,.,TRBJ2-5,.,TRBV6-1,CASSEGTSQETQYF,TGTGCCAGCAGTGAGGGTACGTCCCAAGAGACCCAGTACTTC
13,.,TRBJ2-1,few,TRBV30,CAWSASGGNEQFF,TGTGCCTGGAGTGCCTCCGGGGGCAATGAGCAGTTCTTC
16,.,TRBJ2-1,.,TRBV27,CASSLSITYTYNEQFF,TGTGCCAGCAGTTTATCGATAACGTACACTTACAATGAGCAGTTCTTC
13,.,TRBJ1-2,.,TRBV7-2,CASSLVGGYGYTF,TGTGCCAGCAGCTTAGTCGGGGGATATGGCTACACCTTC
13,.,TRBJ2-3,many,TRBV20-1,CSASGEGTDTQYF,TGCAGTGCTAGCGGGGAAGGCACAGATACGCAGTATTTT
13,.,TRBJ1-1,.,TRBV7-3,CASSQRTATEAFF,TGCGCCAGCAGCCAAAGGACAGCCACTGAAGCTTTCTTT
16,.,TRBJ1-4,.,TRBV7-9,CASSEKTGPTNEKLFF,TGTGCCAGCAGCGAGAAGACAGGCCCAACTAATGAAAAACTGTTTTTT
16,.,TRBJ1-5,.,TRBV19,CASRKEQGQSNQPQHF,TGTGCCAGTAGGAAGGAGCAGGGGCAAAGCAATCAGCCCCAGCATTTT
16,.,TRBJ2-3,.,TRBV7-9,CASSLGVSIGTDTQYF,TGTGCCAGCAGCTTAGGGGTCTCCATCGGCACAGATACGCAGTATTTT
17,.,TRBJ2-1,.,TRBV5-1,CASSLGSQTSSYNEQFF,TGCGCCAGCAGCTTGGGTTCCCAGACGAGCTCCTACAATGAGCAGTTCTTC
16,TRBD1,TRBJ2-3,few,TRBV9,CASSVQGAHSTDTQYF,TGTGCCAGCAGCGTACAGGGGGCGCATAGCACAGATACGCAGTATTTT
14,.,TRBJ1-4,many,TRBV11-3,CASSHPKDNEKLFF,TGTGCCAGCAGCCACCCAAAAGATAATGAAAAACTGTTTTTT
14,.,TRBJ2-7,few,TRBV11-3,CASSFIGKPYEQYF,TGTGCCAGCAGCTTCATAGGGAAACCTTACGAGCAGTACTTC
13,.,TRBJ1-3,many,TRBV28,CASSLWGGDTIYF,TGTGCCAGCAGTCTTTGGGGGGGGGACACCATATATTTT
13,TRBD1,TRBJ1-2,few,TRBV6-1,CASRPGTGNGYTF,TGTGCCAGCAGACCCGGGACAGGGAATGGCTACACCTTC
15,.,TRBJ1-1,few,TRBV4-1,CASSQGEGGNTEAFF,TGCGCCAGCAGCCAGGGGGAGGGGGGGAACACTGAAGCTTTCTTT
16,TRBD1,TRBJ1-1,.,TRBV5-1,CASSLAGTGENTEAFF,TGCGCCAGCAGCTTGGCCGGGACAGGAGAGAACACTGAAGCTTTCTTT